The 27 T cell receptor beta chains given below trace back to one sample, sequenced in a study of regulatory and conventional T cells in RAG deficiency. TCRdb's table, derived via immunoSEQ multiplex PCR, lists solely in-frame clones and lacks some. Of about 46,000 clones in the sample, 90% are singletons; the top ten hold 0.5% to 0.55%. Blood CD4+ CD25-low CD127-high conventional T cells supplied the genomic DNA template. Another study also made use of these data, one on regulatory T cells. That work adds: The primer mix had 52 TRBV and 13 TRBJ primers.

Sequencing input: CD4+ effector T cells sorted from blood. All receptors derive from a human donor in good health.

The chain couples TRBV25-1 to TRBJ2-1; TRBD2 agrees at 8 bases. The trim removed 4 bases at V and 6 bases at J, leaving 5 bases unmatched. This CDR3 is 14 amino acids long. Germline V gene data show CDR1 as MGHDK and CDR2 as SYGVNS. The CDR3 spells CASSVCTSGNEQFF. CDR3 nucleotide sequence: TGTGCCAGCAGTGTATGTACTAGCGGCAATGAGCAGTTCTTC.

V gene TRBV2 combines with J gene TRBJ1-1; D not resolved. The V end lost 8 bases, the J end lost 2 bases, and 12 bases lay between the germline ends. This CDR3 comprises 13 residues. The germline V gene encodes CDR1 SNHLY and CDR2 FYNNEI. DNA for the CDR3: TGTGCCAGCGTTCCGGGAACCAACACTGAAGCTTTCTTT. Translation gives CASVPGTNTEAFF.

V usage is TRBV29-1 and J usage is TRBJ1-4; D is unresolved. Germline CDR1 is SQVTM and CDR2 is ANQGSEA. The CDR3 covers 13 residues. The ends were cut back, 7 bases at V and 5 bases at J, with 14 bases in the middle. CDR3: CSARAATNEKLFF. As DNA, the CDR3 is TGCAGCGCCCGGGCGGCCACAAATGAAAAACTGTTTTTT.

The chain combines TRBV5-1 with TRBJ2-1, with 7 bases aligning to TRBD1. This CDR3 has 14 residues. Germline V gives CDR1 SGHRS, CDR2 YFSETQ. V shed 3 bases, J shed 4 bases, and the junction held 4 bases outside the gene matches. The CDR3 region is CASSSGQTYNEQFF. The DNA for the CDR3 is TGCGCCAGCAGCTCGGGACAGACGTACAATGAGCAGTTCTTC. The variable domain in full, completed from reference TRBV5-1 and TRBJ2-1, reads KAGVTQTPRYLIKTRGQQVTLSCSPISGHRSVSWYQQTPGQGLQFLFEYFSETQRNKGNFPGRFSGRQFSNSRSEMNVSTLELGDSALYLCASSSGQTYNEQFFGPGTRLTVL.

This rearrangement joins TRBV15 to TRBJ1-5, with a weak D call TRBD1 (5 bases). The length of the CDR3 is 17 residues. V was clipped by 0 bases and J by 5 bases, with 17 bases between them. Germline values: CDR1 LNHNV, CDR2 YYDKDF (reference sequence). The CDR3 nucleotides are TGTGCCACCAGCAGAGAATCCCCGGGACGACGATATCAGCCCCAGCATTTT. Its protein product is CATSRESPGRRYQPQHF.

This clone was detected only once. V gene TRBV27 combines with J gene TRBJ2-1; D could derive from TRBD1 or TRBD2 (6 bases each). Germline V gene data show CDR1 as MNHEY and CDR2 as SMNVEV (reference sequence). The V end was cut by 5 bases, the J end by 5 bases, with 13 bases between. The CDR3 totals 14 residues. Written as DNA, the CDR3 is TGTGCCAGCAGTCGGGGGCCATGGGACAATGAGCAGTTCTTC. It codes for CASSRGPWDNEQFF.

Here the CDR3 DNA reads TGTGCCAGCAGCTTAGTTACTAGCTCCTACAATGAGCAGTTCTTC. Amino acids: CASSLVTSSYNEQFF. The chain couples TRBV11-2 to TRBJ2-1; D perhaps matches TRBD2 (5 bases). CDR3 length equals 15 residues. CDR1 SGHAT and CDR2 FQNNGV come from the germline V gene. Trimming left V 1 base short and J 0 bases short, with 7 bases between.

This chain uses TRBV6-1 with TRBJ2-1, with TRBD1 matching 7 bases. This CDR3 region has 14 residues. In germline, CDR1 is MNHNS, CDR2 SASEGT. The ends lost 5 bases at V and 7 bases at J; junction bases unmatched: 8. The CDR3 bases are TGTGCCAGCAGTCAGACAGGGAAGGGAAATGAGCAGTTCTTC. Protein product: CASSQTGKGNEQFF.

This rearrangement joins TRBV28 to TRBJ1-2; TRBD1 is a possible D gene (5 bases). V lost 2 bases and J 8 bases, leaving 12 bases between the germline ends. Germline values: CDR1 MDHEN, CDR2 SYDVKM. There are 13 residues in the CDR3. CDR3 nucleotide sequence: TGTGCCAGCAGTTTACCCCTGGGGCAAGGCTACACCTTC. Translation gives CASSLPLGQGYTF.

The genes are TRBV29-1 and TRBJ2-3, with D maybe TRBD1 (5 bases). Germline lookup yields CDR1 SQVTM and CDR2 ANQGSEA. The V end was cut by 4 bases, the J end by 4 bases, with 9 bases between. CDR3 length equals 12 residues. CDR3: CSVAQGPDTQYF. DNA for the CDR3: TGCAGCGTTGCGCAGGGCCCAGATACGCAGTATTTT.

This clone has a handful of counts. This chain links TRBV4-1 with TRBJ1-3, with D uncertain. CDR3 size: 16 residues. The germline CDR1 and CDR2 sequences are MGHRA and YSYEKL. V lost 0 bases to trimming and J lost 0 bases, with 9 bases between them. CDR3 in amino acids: CASSQEPGFSGNTIYF. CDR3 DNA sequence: TGCGCCAGCAGCCAAGAGCCGGGGTTCTCTGGAAACACCATATATTTT.

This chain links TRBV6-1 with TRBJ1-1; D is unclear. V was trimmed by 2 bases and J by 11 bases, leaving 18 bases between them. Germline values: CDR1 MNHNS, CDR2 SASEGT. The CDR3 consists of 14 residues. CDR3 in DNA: TGTGCCAGCAGTGAATTTAGCCTGACTTTATGGGCTTTCTTT. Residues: CASSEFSLTLWAFF.

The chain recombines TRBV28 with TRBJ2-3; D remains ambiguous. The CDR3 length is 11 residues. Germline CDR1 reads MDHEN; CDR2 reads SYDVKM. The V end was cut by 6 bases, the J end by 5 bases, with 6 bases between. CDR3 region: CASSNRDTQYF. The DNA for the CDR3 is TGTGCCAGCAGCAATAGAGATACGCAGTATTTT.

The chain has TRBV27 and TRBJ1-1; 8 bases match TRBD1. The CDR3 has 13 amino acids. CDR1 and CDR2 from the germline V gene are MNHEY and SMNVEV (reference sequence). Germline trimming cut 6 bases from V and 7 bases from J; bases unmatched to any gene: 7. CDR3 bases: TGTGCCAGCAGCCGGAATGGACAGGGTGAAGCTTTCTTT. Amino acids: CASSRNGQGEAFF.

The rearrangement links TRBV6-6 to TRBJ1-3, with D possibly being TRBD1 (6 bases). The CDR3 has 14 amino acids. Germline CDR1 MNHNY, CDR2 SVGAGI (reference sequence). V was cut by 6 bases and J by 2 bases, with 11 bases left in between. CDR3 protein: CASSDRQAGNTIYF. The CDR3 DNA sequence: TGTGCCAGCAGCGACCGACAGGCTGGAAACACCATATATTTT.

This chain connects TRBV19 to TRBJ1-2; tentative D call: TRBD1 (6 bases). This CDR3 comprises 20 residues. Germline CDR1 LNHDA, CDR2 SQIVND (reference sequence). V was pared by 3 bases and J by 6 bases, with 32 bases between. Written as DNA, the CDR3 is TGTGCCAGTAGTATTAGCCCCCTCCGACAACTTCCCGGAGCAGGGGATGGCTACACCTTC. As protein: CASSISPLRQLPGAGDGYTF. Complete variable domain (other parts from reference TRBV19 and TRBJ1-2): DGGITQSPKYLFRKEGQNVTLSCEQNLNHDAMYWYRQDPGQGLRLIYYSQIVNDFQKGDIAEGYSVSREKKESFPLTVTSAQKNPTAFYLCASSISPLRQLPGAGDGYTFGSGTRLTVV.

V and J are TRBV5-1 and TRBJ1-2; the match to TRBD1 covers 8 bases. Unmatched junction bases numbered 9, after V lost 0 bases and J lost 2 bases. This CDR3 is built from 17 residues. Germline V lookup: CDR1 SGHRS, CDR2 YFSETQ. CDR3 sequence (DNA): TGCGCCAGCAGCTTGGAGGGCCAGGGGGCCGTGAACTATGGCTACACCTTC. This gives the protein CASSLEGQGAVNYGYTF.

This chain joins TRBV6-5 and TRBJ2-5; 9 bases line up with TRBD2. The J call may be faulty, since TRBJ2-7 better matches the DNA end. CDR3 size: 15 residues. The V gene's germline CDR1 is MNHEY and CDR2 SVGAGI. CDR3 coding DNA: TGTGCCAGCAGGTCCAGCGGGGGGCCCTCCTACGAGCAGTACTTC. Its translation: CASRSSGGPSYEQYF.

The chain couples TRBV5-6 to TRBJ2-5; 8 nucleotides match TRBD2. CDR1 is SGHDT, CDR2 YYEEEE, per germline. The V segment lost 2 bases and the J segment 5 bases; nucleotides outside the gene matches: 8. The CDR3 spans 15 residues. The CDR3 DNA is TGTGCCAGCAGCTTTTACGGGGGGGCCCGGGAGACCCAGTACTTC. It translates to CASSFYGGARETQYF.

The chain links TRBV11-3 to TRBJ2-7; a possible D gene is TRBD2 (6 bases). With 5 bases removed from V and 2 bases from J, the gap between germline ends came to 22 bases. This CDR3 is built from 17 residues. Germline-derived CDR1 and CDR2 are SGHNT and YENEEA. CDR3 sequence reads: CASSHWGGETIPYEQYF. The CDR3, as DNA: TGTGCCAGCAGCCACTGGGGCGGGGAGACCATTCCCTACGAGCAGTACTTC.

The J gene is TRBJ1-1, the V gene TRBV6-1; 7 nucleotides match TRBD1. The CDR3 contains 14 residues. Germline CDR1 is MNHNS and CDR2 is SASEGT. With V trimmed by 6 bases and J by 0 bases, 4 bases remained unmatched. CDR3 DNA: TGTGCCAGCAGGATGGACAGGTTGAACACTGAAGCTTTCTTT. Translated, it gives CASRMDRLNTEAFF.

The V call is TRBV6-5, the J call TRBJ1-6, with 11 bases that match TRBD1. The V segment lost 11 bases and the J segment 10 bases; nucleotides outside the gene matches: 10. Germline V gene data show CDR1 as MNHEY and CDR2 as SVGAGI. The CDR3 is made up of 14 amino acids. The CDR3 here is CAVSPGQGGSPLHF. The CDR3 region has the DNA TGTGCCGTTTCTCCGGGACAGGGGGGATCACCCCTCCACTTT.

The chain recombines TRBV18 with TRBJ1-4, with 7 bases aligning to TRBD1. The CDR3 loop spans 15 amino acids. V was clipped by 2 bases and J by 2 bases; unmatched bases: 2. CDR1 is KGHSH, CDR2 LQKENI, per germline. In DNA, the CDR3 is TGTGCCAGCTCACCAAAACAGGGGACTAATGAAAAACTGTTTTTT. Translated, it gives CASSPKQGTNEKLFF.

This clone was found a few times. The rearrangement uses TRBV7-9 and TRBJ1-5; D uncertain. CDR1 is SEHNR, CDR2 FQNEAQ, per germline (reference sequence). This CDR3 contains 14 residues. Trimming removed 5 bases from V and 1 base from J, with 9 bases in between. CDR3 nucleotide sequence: TGTGCCAGCAGCCTAGTGGGCAGCAATCAGCCCCAGCATTTT. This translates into CASSLVGSNQPQHF.

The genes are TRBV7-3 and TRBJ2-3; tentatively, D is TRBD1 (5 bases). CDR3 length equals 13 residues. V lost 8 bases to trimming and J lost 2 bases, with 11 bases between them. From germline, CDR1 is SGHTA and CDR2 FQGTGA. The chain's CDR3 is CASGRGNTDTQYF. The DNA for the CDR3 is TGTGCCAGCGGTAGGGGAAACACAGATACGCAGTATTTT.

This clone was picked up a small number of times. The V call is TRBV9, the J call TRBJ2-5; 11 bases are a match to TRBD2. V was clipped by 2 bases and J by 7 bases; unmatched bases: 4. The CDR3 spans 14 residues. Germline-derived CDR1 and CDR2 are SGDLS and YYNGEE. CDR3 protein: CASSVSGGEGTQYF. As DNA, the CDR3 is TGTGCCAGCAGCGTTAGCGGGGGGGAGGGGACCCAGTACTTC.

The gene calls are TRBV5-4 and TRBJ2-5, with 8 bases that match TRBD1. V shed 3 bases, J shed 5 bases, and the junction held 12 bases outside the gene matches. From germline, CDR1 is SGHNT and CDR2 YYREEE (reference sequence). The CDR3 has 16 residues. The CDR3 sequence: CASSSRQGPSTETQYF. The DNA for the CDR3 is TGTGCCAGCAGCTCTCGACAGGGGCCCTCGACGGAGACCCAGTACTTC. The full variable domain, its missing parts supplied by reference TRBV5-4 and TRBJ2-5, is ETGVTQSPTHLIKTRGQQVTLRCSSQSGHNTVSWYQQALGQGPQFIFQYYREEENGRGNFPPRFSGLQFPNYSSELNVNALELDDSALYLCASSSRQGPSTETQYFGPGTRLLVL.